The 11 T cell receptor beta chains below were found in one sample sequenced in a study of cytomegalovirus exposure and HLA in healthy donors. PCR was performed using 60 Vbeta and 13 Jbeta primers. Method: immunoSEQ multiplex PCR; TCRdb's copy keeps in-frame clones and lacks some. In total, the table holds some 89,000 clones. Sequencing input: PBMCs. The receptor set was obtained from a woman aged 25 to 39 in good health and CMV-seronegative.

This chain connects TRBV6-1 to TRBJ1-6; perhaps TRBD1 as D (6 bases). The V and J ends lost 7 bases and 4 bases respectively, with 14 bases between them. The CDR3 consists of 15 residues. Germline V gene lookup returns CDR1 MNHNS and CDR2 SASEGT. This chain's CDR3 is CASKPDRVYNSPLHF. DNA for the CDR3: TGTGCCAGCAAACCGGACAGAGTTTATAATTCACCCCTCCACTTT.

The chain has TRBV7-2 and TRBJ2-1; 12 bases are shared with TRBD2. The CDR3 length is 16 residues. Germline-derived CDR1 and CDR2 are SGHTA and FQGNSA. V lost 5 bases and J lost 8; bases outside the gene matches: 10. The CDR3 region is CASSPLGLAGGYEQFF. The CDR3 DNA reads as TGTGCCAGCAGCCCTCTAGGCCTAGCGGGAGGGTATGAGCAGTTCTTC.

This chain links TRBV7-9 with TRBJ2-7; 7 nucleotides align to TRBD2. CDR3 length: 16 amino acids. Germline assignment: CDR1 SEHNR and CDR2 FQNEAQ (reference sequence). V gave up 5 bases and J gave up 1 base; unmatched junction bases: 11. This chain's CDR3 is CASSRRGRERSYEQYF. CDR3 bases: TGTGCCAGCAGCAGAAGAGGGCGGGAGAGATCCTACGAGCAGTACTTC.

V is TRBV2 and J is TRBJ2-5; tentatively, D is TRBD2 (6 bases). Germline V lookup: CDR1 SNHLY, CDR2 FYNNEI. The CDR3 runs to 12 residues. Deletions cut 7 bases from V and 3 bases from J, with 9 bases between. In DNA form, the CDR3 reads TGTGCCAGCATAGTAGCGGAAGAGACCCAGTACTTC. Encoded protein: CASIVAEETQYF.

The genes are TRBV5-6 and TRBJ2-1, with a possible D match to TRBD1 (6 bases). The CDR3 sequence is 13 residues long. With 6 bases removed from V and 4 bases from J, the gap between germline ends came to 11 bases. CDR1 is SGHDT, CDR2 YYEEEE, per germline. CDR3 sequence reads: CASTWGQYNEQFF. CDR3 nucleotides: TGTGCCAGCACCTGGGGGCAGTACAATGAGCAGTTCTTC.

This chain connects TRBV6-5 to TRBJ1-2; TRBD1 agrees at 7 bases. Germline CDR1 is MNHEY and CDR2 is SVGAGI. V lost 3 bases and J lost 0; bases outside the gene matches: 4. The CDR3 has 15 amino acids. The CDR3 reads CASSYSGTANYGYTF. CDR3 nucleotides: TGTGCCAGCAGTTATTCCGGGACAGCTAACTATGGCTACACCTTC.

J is TRBJ2-2 and V is TRBV6-6; tentative D call: TRBD1 (6 bases). The CDR3 sequence is 16 residues long. Germline CDR1 is MNHNY and CDR2 is SVGAGI (reference sequence). Trimming cost V 4 bases and J 2 bases, with 14 bases left between them. DNA of the CDR3: TGTGCCAGCAGTTCTCCGGGACACCTAAACACCGGGGAGCTGTTTTTT. Its protein product is CASSSPGHLNTGELFF.

This chain links TRBV30 with TRBJ1-4; D remains ambiguous. The V gene's germline CDR1 is GTSNPN and CDR2 SVGIG (reference sequence). This CDR3 has 14 amino acids. Trimming took 3 bases from V and 4 from J, leaving 12 bases between them. The CDR3 protein is CAWSYRDRNEKLFF. The CDR3 nucleotides are TGTGCCTGGAGCTACAGAGACCGTAATGAAAAACTGTTTTTT.

In DNA, the CDR3 is TGTGCCAGCAGTGAACCTCAGGGGGTCAATCAGCCCCAGCATTTT. Protein sequence: CASSEPQGVNQPQHF. V and J are TRBV2 and TRBJ1-5, with TRBD1 matching over 7 bases. CDR1 is SNHLY and CDR2 is FYNNEI in the germline V gene. Germline trimming cut 2 bases from V and 3 bases from J; bases unmatched to any gene: 4. This CDR3 is 15 amino acids long. The full variable domain, its missing parts supplied by reference TRBV2 and TRBJ1-5, is EPEVTQTPSHQVTQMGQEVILRCVPISNHLYFYWYRQILGQKVEFLVSFYNNEISEKSEIFDDQFSVERPDGSNFTLKIRSTKLEDSAMYFCASSEPQGVNQPQHFGDGTRLSIL.

This sequence joins TRBV19 and TRBJ2-5; TRBD1 is a possible D gene (7 bases). Germline values: CDR1 LNHDA, CDR2 SQIVND (reference sequence). V gave up 5 bases and J gave up 7 bases, with 17 bases separating them. The CDR3 totals 14 residues. Here the CDR3 reads CASSPQGGSVTQYF. For the CDR3, the DNA is TGTGCCAGTAGTCCCCAGGGGGGATCAGTGACCCAGTACTTC.

J is TRBJ2-2 and V is TRBV19, with 9 bases lining up with TRBD2. Germline assignment: CDR1 LNHDA and CDR2 SQIVND (reference sequence). This CDR3 is 16 amino acids long. V dropped 5 bases and J dropped 4; count of bases not matched to a gene: 8. The CDR3 is CASSWALAGSTGELFF. CDR3 sequence (DNA): TGTGCCAGTAGTTGGGCACTAGCGGGCTCCACCGGGGAGCTGTTTTTT.